Below, 8 T cell receptor beta chains from the same sample are listed, as sequenced in a study of blood T cell repertoires in COVID-19. Assay: immunoSEQ multiplex PCR; the TCRdb copy retains only in-frame clones and omits some. The sample lists 180,000 or so clones; approximately 80% were seen once. Sequencing used PBMCs or T cells enriched from blood (not recorded which). The receptors were sampled from a man in his 60s who had been exposed to COVID-19.

This clone is a singleton in its sample. V usage is TRBV3-1 (or the pseudogene TRBV3-2) and J usage is TRBJ1-3; the D is unclear. The V gene lost 4 bases and the J gene lost 4 bases, with 20 bases spanning the gap. In germline, CDR1 is LGHDT, CDR2 YNNKEL (reference sequence). The CDR3 loop spans 17 amino acids. DNA of the CDR3: TGTGCCAGCAGCCCCCCCGTTACCGCCATAGTCGGAAACACCATATATTTT. It translates to CASSPPVTAIVGNTIYF.

The V and J genes are TRBV29-1 and TRBJ2-3; 11 nucleotides match TRBD1. The V gene end was trimmed by 6 bases and the J gene end by 5 bases; junction bases not matched to a gene: 4. The germline V gene has CDR1 SQVTM and CDR2 ANQGSEA. The CDR3 covers 13 residues. The DNA for the CDR3 is TGCAGCGTAGGACAGGGGGCGGAAGATACGCAGTATTTT. It encodes CSVGQGAEDTQYF.

The chain recombines TRBV6-1 with TRBJ2-6; 9 bases align to TRBD1. This CDR3 is built from 18 residues. V lost 4 bases, J lost 4 bases, and 11 bases stayed unmatched. Germline lookup yields CDR1 MNHNS and CDR2 SASEGT. CDR3 sequence (DNA): TGTGCCAGCAGTGTTGGGGACAGGGCCGGAGAAGGGGCCAACGTCCTGACTTTC. Protein: CASSVGDRAGEGANVLTF.

The chain has TRBV5-1 and TRBJ2-7; TRBD1 matches at 7 bases. This CDR3 is 14 amino acids long. Germline-derived CDR1 and CDR2 are SGHRS and YFSETQ. J gave up 4 bases and V 4 bases, and 8 bases lay outside the gene matches. CDR3 in amino acids: CASSLGQAKYEQYF. The DNA of the CDR3 is TGCGCCAGCAGCCTCGGACAGGCGAAGTACGAGCAGTACTTC. Full variable domain (outside the CDR3, taken from reference TRBV5-1 and TRBJ2-7): KAGVTQTPRYLIKTRGQQVTLSCSPISGHRSVSWYQQTPGQGLQFLFEYFSETQRNKGNFPGRFSGRQFSNSRSEMNVSTLELGDSALYLCASSLGQAKYEQYFGPGTRLTVT.

The rearrangement links TRBV7-2 to TRBJ2-2; D may be TRBD2 (6 bases). Per the germline V gene, CDR1 is SGHTA and CDR2 is FQGNSA. CDR3 length equals 16 residues. The V and J ends lost 4 bases and 5 bases respectively, with 17 bases between them. CDR3 protein: CASSSPSEGGTGELFF. The CDR3 nucleotides read TGTGCCAGCAGCTCCCCCTCGGAGGGAGGAACCGGGGAGCTGTTTTTT.

The chain carries TRBV10-3 and TRBJ1-5; D ambiguous. Trimming stripped 4 bases from V and 5 bases from J, with 12 bases between. The CDR3 length is 14 residues. Per the germline V gene, CDR1 is ENHRY and CDR2 is SYGVKD. The CDR3 sequence: CAISAALGDQPQHF. The DNA for the CDR3 is TGTGCCATCAGTGCGGCCCTGGGCGATCAGCCCCAGCATTTT.

The chain's CDR3 is CASGQQETQYF. The CDR3 DNA is TGTGCCTCGGGACAGCAAGAGACCCAGTACTTC. The chain links TRBV30 to TRBJ2-5; 7 positions agree with TRBD1. CDR1 GTSNPN and CDR2 SVGIG come from the germline V gene (reference sequence). The CDR3 consists of 11 residues. After removal of 7 bases from V and 2 bases from J, the junction contained 1 base not matched to a gene.

The CDR3 sequence is CASSPRWGQREDLGELFF. CDR3 in DNA: TGTGCCAGCAGCCCCAGGTGGGGTCAGCGGGAGGATTTAGGGGAGCTGTTTTTT. The chain recombines TRBV5-6 with TRBJ2-2, with 9 bases identical to TRBD2. Germline assignment: CDR1 SGHDT and CDR2 YYEEEE. The junction had 18 bases not matched to a gene; V was cut back by 4 bases and J by 8 bases. CDR3 length: 18 amino acids.